This T cell receptor (beta chain) is drawn from a study of response to subunit inactivated influenza vaccine. Points from the study as a whole: Authors suggested each seasonal influenza vaccination recruits few new T cells.

This clonotype was counted only a few times. Antigen specificity is unknown. In TCRdb, the RT-PCR reads were re-called with MiXCR into one record per CDR3 protein. The data hold under 550,000 distinct CDR3 sequences, with approximately 7.6% observed a single time. Germline lookup yields CDR1 SGHRS and CDR2 YFSETQ. The CDR3 is 15 residues long. The germline V and J ends were trimmed by 4 bases and 0 bases, with 11 bases remaining between them. Source: PBMCs from blood, taken 23 to 25 months after vaccination. The sequence was obtained from a man between 50 and 75 years old who received an inactivated influenza vaccine. The genes are TRBV5-1 and TRBJ1-3; D unresolved. CDR3 protein: CASSPGRTSGNTIYF. CDR3 nucleotide sequence: TGCGCCAGCAGCCCTGGACGGACCTCTGGAAACACCATATATTTT.